This record concerns one TCR beta chain sequence. CD45RO-negative cells were positively selected for CCR7, leaving out terminally differentiated effector memory CD45RA+ cells. The germline V gene encodes CDR1 SQVTM and CDR2 ANQGSEA. This CDR3 is built from 13 residues. V trimming: 7 bases; J trimming: 11 bases; junction bases outside the gene matches: 9. This sample was taken from a study of shared clonotypes between healthy human individuals. Only in-frame clones appear in the TCRdb table, and some are missing; sequencing was by immunoSEQ multiplex PCR. The sample records approximately 720,000 clones, roughly nine tenths being singletons.

The V and J genes are TRBV29-1 and TRBJ2-4; 12 bases are shared with TRBD2. This sequence was found in a man aged 25 to 40 in good health. The sample taken for sequencing was naive CD8+ T cells sorted from blood. CDR3 bases: TGCAGCGCCTCGGGACTAGCGGGCCTCGTTCAGTACTTC. This encodes CSASGLAGLVQYF.